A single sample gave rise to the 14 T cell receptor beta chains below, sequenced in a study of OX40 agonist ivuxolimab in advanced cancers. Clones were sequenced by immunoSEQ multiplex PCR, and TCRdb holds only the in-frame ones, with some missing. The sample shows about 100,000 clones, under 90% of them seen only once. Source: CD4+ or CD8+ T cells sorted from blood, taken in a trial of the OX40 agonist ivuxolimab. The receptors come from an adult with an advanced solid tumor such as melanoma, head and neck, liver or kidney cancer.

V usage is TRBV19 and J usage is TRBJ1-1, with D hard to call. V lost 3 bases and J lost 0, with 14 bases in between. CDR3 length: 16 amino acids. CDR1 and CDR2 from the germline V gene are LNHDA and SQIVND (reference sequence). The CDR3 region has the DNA TGTGCCAGTAGTATTCGGGCCGGAGCCATGAACACTGAAGCTTTCTTT. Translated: CASSIRAGAMNTEAFF.

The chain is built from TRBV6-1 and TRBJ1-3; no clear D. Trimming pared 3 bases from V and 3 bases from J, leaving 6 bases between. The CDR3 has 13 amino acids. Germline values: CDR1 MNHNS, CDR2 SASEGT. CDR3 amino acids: CASSDTLGNTIYF. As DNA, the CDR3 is TGTGCCAGCAGTGACACACTTGGAAACACCATATATTTT.

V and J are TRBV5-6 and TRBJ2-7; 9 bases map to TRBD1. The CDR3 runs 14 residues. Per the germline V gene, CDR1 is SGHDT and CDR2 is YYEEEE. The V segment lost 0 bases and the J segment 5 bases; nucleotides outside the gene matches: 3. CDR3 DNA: TGTGCCAGCAGCTTGGCGGGACAGGGTAACGAGCAGTACTTC. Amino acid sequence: CASSLAGQGNEQYF.

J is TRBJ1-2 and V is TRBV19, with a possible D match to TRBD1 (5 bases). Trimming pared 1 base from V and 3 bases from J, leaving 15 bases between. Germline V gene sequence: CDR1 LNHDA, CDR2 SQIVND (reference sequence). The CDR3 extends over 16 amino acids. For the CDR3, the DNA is TGTGCCAGTAGTATAGGAGGGGCAGGGCTATACTATGGCTACACCTTC. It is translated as CASSIGGAGLYYGYTF.

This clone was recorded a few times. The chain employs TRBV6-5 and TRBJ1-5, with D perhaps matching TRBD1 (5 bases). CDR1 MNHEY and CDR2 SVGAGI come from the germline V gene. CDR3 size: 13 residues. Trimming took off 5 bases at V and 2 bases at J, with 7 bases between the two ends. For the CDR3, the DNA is TGTGCCAGCAGTAGGGACGGCAATCAGCCCCAGCATTTT. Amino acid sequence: CASSRDGNQPQHF.

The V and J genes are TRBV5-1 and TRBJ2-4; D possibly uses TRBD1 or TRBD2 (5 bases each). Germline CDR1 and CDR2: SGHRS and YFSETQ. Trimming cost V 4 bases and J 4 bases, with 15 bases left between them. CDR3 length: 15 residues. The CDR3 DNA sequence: TGCGCCAGCAGCCCCCCAGGGACGGAAAAAAACATTCAGTACTTC. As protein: CASSPPGTEKNIQYF.

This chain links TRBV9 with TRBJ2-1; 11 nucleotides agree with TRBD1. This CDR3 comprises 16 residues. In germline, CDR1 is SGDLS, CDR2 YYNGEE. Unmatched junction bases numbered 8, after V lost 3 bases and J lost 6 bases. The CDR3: CASSAKPGQGGNEQFF. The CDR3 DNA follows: TGTGCCAGCAGCGCTAAACCGGGACAGGGGGGCAATGAGCAGTTCTTC.

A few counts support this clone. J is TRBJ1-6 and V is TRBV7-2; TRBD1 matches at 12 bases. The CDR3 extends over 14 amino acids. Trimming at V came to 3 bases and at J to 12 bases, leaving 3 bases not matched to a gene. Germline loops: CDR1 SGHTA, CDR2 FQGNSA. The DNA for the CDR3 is TGTGCCAGCAGCTTGGGACAGGGGGCTAGACCCCTCCACTTT. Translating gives CASSLGQGARPLHF.

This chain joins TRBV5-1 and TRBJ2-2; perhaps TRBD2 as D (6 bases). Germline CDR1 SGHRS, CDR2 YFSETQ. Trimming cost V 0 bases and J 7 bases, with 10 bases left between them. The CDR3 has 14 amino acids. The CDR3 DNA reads TGCGCCAGCAGCTTGGCCCCTAGCGTCGGGGAGCTGTTTTTT. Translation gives CASSLAPSVGELFF.

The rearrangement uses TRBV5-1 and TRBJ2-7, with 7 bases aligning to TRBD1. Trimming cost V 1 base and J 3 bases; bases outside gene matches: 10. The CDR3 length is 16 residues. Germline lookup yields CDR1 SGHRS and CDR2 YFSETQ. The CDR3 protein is CASSLMADRAIYEQYF. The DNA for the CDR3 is TGCGCCAGCAGCTTGATGGCTGACAGGGCTATCTACGAGCAGTACTTC. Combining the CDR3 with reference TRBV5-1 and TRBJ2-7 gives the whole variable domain KAGVTQTPRYLIKTRGQQVTLSCSPISGHRSVSWYQQTPGQGLQFLFEYFSETQRNKGNFPGRFSGRQFSNSRSEMNVSTLELGDSALYLCASSLMADRAIYEQYFGPGTRLTVT.

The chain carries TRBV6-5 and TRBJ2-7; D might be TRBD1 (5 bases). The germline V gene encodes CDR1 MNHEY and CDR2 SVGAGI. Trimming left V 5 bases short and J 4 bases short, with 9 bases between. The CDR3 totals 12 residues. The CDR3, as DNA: TGTGCCAGCAGTCCGACAGTGTACGAGCAGTACTTC. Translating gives CASSPTVYEQYF.

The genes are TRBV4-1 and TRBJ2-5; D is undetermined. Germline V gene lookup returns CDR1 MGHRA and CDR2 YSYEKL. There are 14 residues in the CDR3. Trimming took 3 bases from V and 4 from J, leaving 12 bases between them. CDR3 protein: CASSHTKLGETQYF. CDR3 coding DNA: TGCGCCAGCAGCCACACAAAACTGGGAGAGACCCAGTACTTC.

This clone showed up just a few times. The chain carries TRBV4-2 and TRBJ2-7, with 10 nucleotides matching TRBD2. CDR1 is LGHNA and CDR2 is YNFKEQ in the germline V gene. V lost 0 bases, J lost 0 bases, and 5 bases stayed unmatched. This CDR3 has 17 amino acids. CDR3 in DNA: TGTGCCAGCAGCCAAGATCGGAGCGGGAGGGCCTCCTACGAGCAGTACTTC. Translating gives CASSQDRSGRASYEQYF.

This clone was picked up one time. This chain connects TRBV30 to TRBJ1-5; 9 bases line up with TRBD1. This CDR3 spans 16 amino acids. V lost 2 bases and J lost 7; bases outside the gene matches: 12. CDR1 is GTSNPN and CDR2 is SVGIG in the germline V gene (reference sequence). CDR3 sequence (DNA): TGTGCCTGGAGTACCGGAGGGACAGGGCGGGGGCAGCCCCAGCATTTT. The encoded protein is CAWSTGGTGRGQPQHF.